This record concerns one TCR beta chain sequence. Its antigen is currently unknown. The length of the CDR3 is 15 residues. Germline values: CDR1 SGHTA, CDR2 FQGNSA. Trimming shortened V by 3 bases and J by 6 bases, and 12 bases separated the two germline ends. Only in-frame clones appear in the TCRdb table, and some are missing; sequencing was by immunoSEQ multiplex PCR. The sample records roughly 130,000 clones, under 95% being singletons. The sample comes from a study of T cell responses to AZD1222 COVID-19 vaccine. Whole-study results and caveats: There were repertoire samples only from the period after the peak T cell response. At baseline, just a handful of AZD1222 recipients tested seropositive.

The sequences come from peripheral blood, collected 28 days after the second dose of the MenACWY control vaccine. The TCR comes from an adult who received the MenACWY meningococcal vaccine as a control. The chain uses TRBV7-2 and TRBJ1-6; a weak D match, TRBD1 (5 bases). This chain's CDR3 is CASSLGSGGNSPLHF. The CDR3 DNA sequence: TGTGCCAGCAGCTTGGGGTCTGGGGGTAATTCACCCCTCCACTTT.